One and the same sample provided the 7 T cell receptor beta chains below, sequenced in a study of shared clonotypes between healthy human individuals. Libraries were prepared by immunoSEQ multiplex PCR; TCRdb keeps only in-frame clonotypes and omits some of them. Of approximately 740,000 clones in the sample, roughly 70% were seen once. Sample: memory CD4+ T cells sorted from blood. Subset in this sample: CD45RA-negative fraction. Receptors were obtained from a woman in her twenties or thirties in good health.

This clone occurred a few times. Other DNA sequences in this specimen translate into the identical CDR3. The chain couples TRBV28 to TRBJ1-2, with 7 nucleotides matching TRBD1. Germline V gives CDR1 MDHEN, CDR2 SYDVKM. The CDR3 runs 14 residues. V lost 6 bases, J lost 3 bases, and 7 bases stayed unmatched. As DNA, the CDR3 is TGTGCCAGCAGGAGGACAGGAGGGGACTATGGCTACACCTTC. Encoded protein: CASRRTGGDYGYTF.

This chain joins TRBV6-6 and TRBJ2-3; TRBD2 agrees at 7 bases. The CDR3 has 14 residues. Germline V gives CDR1 MNHNY, CDR2 SVGAGI (reference sequence). Losses at the gene ends were 6 bases for V and 0 bases for J; bases not matched to a gene: 3. The CDR3 DNA is TGTGCCAGCAGCTTAGCGGGTAGCACAGATACGCAGTATTTT. Protein sequence: CASSLAGSTDTQYF.

The chain joins TRBV6-1 to TRBJ2-3, with D possibly TRBD1 on 5 matching bases. With 8 bases removed from V and 3 bases from J, the gap between germline ends came to 15 bases. Germline values: CDR1 MNHNS, CDR2 SASEGT. The CDR3 sequence is 14 residues long. CDR3 in amino acids: CASWKGAGTDTQYF. CDR3 sequence (DNA): TGTGCCAGCTGGAAAGGGGCAGGTACAGATACGCAGTATTTT.

This clone has more than one count but fewer than ten. This rearrangement joins TRBV10-2 to TRBJ1-2, with 8 bases matching TRBD1. V trimming: 10 bases; J trimming: 3 bases; junction bases outside the gene matches: 7. The CDR3 totals 13 residues. The germline CDR1 and CDR2 sequences are WSHSY and SAAADI. CDR3 nucleotides: TGCGCCACCGCCCGGGGACAGGACTATGGCTACACCTTC. Its translation is CATARGQDYGYTF.

V usage is TRBV19 and J usage is TRBJ2-5; 7 bases agree with TRBD2. Trimming took 7 bases from V and 4 from J; bases not matched to a gene: 3. There are 12 residues in the CDR3. Germline CDR1 and CDR2: LNHDA and SQIVND (reference sequence). CDR3 sequence (DNA): TGTGCCAGTATCAAGCGGGGAGAGACCCAGTACTTC. It codes for CASIKRGETQYF.

This clone was observed a single time. The V call is TRBV5-1, the J call TRBJ2-1; D is undetermined. Per germline, CDR1 SGHRS and CDR2 YFSETQ. The length of the CDR3 is 16 residues. The V gene lost 3 bases and the J gene lost 2 bases, with 15 bases spanning the gap. CDR3 loop: CASSSSGEGAYNEQFF. The CDR3 coding sequence is TGCGCCAGCAGCTCAAGTGGGGAAGGCGCCTACAATGAGCAGTTCTTC.

J is TRBJ1-1 and V is TRBV10-3; no firm D call. In germline, CDR1 is ENHRY, CDR2 SYGVKD. The CDR3 has 13 residues. V lost 4 bases, J lost 2 bases, and 8 bases lay in between. The chain's CDR3 is CAISVGINTEAFF. CDR3 sequence (DNA): TGTGCCATCAGTGTGGGAATAAACACTGAAGCTTTCTTT.